Reported below is one TCR beta chain. Its antigen has not been determined. There are no base qualities to consult, and no much larger clone falls within one base. Full-length TCR variable regions were amplified by 5' RACE PCR using constant-region reverse primers, and then by semi-nested PCR using Nested Universal Primer A. Using the ReliaPrep RNA Cell Miniprep System, total RNA was extracted, and the SMARTer RACE 5'/3' Kit was then used to reverse transcribe the RNA into 5'RACE-ready cDNA. Full-length TCR alpha and beta libraries were barcoded with multiplex adaptors and sequenced on an Illumina MiSeq. The paper's processing steps were these. For each of nine subset-tissue groups, sequencing data from the five patients were combined, and the groups were compared by unsupervised clustering of TCR gene usage. The Morisita-Horn index was used to calculate repertoire similarity, with shared sequences weighted according to their contribution to each repertoire. TCRdb cleaned the public reads at Q25 with fastp, built clones with MiXCR and kept in-frame beta chains. Here each entry gathers all rows of one CDR3 protein and keeps the most common genes and DNA. In this record, the V and J calls reflect TCRdb's handling and not the investigators' own analysis. The sample table contains over 45,000 distinct CDR3 sequences; only one count was recorded for roughly 25% of them. 2% to 2.5% of the sample belongs to the ten largest clones.

These data originate in a study (dated by TCRdb to between 2015 and 2016). Some background on the complete study: Whether tumor-infiltrating Tregs in breast cancer are recruited from blood Tregs or converted in situ from other CD4+ T cell subsets was tested. General conclusions and limits of the study: The validation in the larger cohort was limited to a single TCR beta V-J rearrangement instead of whole repertoires. Tumor memory CD4+ T cell TCR gene usage was found to cluster with blood and lymph node memory CD4+ cells and with lymph node naive CD4+ cells. The greatest overlap of tumor-infiltrating Treg TCR alpha and beta sequences was with tumor naive CD4+ T cells, followed next by blood naive CD4+ T cells.

CD4+CD25+CD127-/low cells were isolated as Tregs. Tregs, naive and memory CD4+ T cells from tumor, blood and ipsilateral draining lymph nodes of five or six breast cancer patients underwent full-length TCR alpha and beta sequencing. Tumor tissue and lymph nodes obtained from ipsilateral axillary dissection were perfused with PBS, minced and then digested with collagenase I and hyaluronidase. FACS confirmed that the sorted cell populations were more than 90% pure. The receptor's source is a female donor with breast cancer. The sample comprised tumor-infiltrating Tregs sorted from the breast tumor.

The nucleotide sequence is given as TGTGCCAGTAGGGACGCCTACGAGCAGTACTTC. Its coded protein is CASRDAYEQYF. The chain links TRBV2 with TRBJ2-7; the D element might be TRBD1 or TRBD2, as each aligns at 5 bases. V loses 9 bases, J loses 2 bases, and the germline ends lie 8 bases apart. From the germline V gene, CDR1 is SNHLY and CDR2 is FYNNEI. Reading from cysteine to phenylalanine, the CDR3 counts 11 amino acids. Only the CDR3 region is kept as DNA, spanning 33 bases read in frame from base 1.